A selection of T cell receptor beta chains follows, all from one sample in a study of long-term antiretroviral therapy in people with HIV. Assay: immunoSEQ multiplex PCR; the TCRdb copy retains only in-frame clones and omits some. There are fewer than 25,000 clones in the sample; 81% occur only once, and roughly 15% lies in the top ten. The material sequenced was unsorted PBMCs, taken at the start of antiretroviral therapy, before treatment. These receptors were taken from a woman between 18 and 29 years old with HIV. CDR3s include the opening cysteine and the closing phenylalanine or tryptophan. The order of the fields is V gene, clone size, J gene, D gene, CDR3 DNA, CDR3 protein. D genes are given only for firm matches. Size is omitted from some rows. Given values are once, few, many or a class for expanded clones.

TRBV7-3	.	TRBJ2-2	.	TGTGCCAGCAGCTTCGGCGGGACGAACACCGGGGAGCTGTTTTTT	CASSFGGTNTGELFF
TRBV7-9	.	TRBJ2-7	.	TGTGCCAGCAGCTTAGGACAGAGTACCTACGAGCAGTACTTC	CASSLGQSTYEQYF
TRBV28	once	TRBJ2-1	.	TGTGCCAGCACCACCCCCGGGGCTCCTCCCAATGAGCAGTTCTTC	CASTTPGAPPNEQFF
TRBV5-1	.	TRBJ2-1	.	TGCGCCAGCAGCTTGCTTACCGATGAGCAGTTCTTC	CASSLLTDEQFF
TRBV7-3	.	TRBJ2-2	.	TGTGCCAGCAGTTATGGGACAATCCCCGGGGAGCTGTTTTTT	CASSYGTIPGELFF
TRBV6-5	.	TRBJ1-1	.	TGTGCCAGCAAATCAGGAACTGAAGCTTTCTTT	CASKSGTEAFF
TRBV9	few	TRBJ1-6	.	TGTGCCAGCAGCCCTCGGACTTCTAATTCACCCCTCCACTTT	CASSPRTSNSPLHF
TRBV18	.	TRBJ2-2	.	TGTGCCAGCTCACCAGTGTCAGGGGCGGCCGGGGAGCTGTTTTTT	CASSPVSGAAGELFF
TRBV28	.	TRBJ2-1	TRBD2	TGTGCCAGCAGTTTAGGGACTAGCCGTGGTGAGCAGTTCTTC	CASSLGTSRGEQFF
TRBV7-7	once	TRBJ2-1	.	TGTGCTAGCAGCCCCCAGCCTTTCTCCTACAATGAGCAGTTCTTC	CASSPQPFSYNEQFF
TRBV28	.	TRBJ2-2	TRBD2	TGTGCCAGCAGCCTTAGCGGGAATACGAACACCGGGGAGCTGTTTTTT	CASSLSGNTNTGELFF
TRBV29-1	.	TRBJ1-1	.	TGCAGCGTTGTTCGGAGGGGGACGGACACTGAAGCTTTCTTT	CSVVRRGTDTEAFF
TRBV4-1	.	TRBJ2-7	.	TGCGCCAGCAGCCAAGATCCGGGCTCCTACGAGCAGTACTTC	CASSQDPGSYEQYF
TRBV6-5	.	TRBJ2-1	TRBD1	TGTGCCAGCGGTGGGACAGGGCGGATCAATGAGCAGTTCTTC	CASGGTGRINEQFF
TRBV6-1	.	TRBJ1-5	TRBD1	TGTGCCAGCACCATGACAGGGGTCAATCAGCCCCAGCATTTT	CASTMTGVNQPQHF
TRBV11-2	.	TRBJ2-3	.	TGTGCCAGCAGTTCAGTGGACCTGACGCAGTATTTT	CASSSVDLTQYF
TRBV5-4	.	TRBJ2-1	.	TGTGCCAGCAGTCACTCAGGGGGGGCAGAGGCGCAGTTCTTC	CASSHSGGAEAQFF
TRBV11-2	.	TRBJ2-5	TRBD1	TGTGCCAGCAGCTTAGTGGGACAGGGGGCAAAAGAGACCCAGTACTTC	CASSLVGQGAKETQYF
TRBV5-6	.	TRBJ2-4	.	TGTGCCAGCAGCTTGGTGTTAATTGACATTCAGTACTTC	CASSLVLIDIQYF
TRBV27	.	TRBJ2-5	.	TGTGCCAGCAGTTTATCGAGGCTAGCGGAGACCCAGTACTTC	CASSLSRLAETQYF
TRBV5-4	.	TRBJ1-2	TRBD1	TGTGCCAGCAGCCGACAGGGGGAGTATGGCTACACCTTC	CASSRQGEYGYTF
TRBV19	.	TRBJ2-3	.	TGTGCCAGTAGTCCCCCAGGGACTTTCTCAGATACGCAGTATTTT	CASSPPGTFSDTQYF
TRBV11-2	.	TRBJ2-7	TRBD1	TGTGCCAGCAGCTTAGATAGTGGGTGGAGGGACAGGGTAAAGCAGTACTTC	CASSLDSGWRDRVKQYF
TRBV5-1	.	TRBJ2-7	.	TGCGCCAGCAGCCCCGCAGGGACCGAGCAGTACTTC	CASSPAGTEQYF
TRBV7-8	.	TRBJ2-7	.	TGTGCCAGCAGCCCTCCCGGACTCGTAACTTACGAGCAGTACTTC	CASSPPGLVTYEQYF
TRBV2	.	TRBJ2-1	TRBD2	TGTGCCAGCAGCGAAACTAGCGGGAGGTACAATGAGCAGTTCTTC	CASSETSGRYNEQFF
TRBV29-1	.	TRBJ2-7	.	TGCAGCGTTGAAAAACCTACCTCCTTGGTAGGTATCATCCGTTACGAGCAGTACTTC	CSVEKPTSLVGIIRYEQYF
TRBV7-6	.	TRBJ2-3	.	TGTGCCAGCAGCCCTCGGACAGCTAGCACAGATACGCAGTATTTT	CASSPRTASTDTQYF
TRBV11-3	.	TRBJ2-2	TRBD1	TGTGCCAGCAGCTTGGGACAGGGGGCGAAGTCCGGGGAGCTGTTTTTT	CASSLGQGAKSGELFF
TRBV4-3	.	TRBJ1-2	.	TGCGCCAGCAGCCAAGATAGGAAGAGGAGTCAGAACTATGGCTACACCTTC	CASSQDRKRSQNYGYTF
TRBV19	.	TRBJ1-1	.	TGTGCCAGTAGCGAATTAGGAACTGAAGCTTTCTTT	CASSELGTEAFF
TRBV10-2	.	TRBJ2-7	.	TGCGCCAGCAGTGTGCTCCTTAGCTCCTACGAGCAGTACTTC	CASSVLLSSYEQYF
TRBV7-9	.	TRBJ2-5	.	TGTGCCAGCAGCTTAGCGGGGGTGGAGACCCAGTACTTC	CASSLAGVETQYF
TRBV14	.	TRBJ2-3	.	TGTGCCAGCAGCCAAGACTTGACTTGGAGCACAGATACGCAGTATTTT	CASSQDLTWSTDTQYF
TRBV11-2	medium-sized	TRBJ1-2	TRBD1	TGTGCCAGCAGCCAGGGGGAGACCTCATTGGGCTACACCTTC	CASSQGETSLGYTF
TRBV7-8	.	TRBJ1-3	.	TGTGCCAGCAGCTTACCTCGGGCCGCTTCCCGCTCTGGAAACACCATATATTTT	CASSLPRAASRSGNTIYF
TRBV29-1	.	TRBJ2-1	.	TGCAGCGTCTTACAGGTCATATACAGTGAGCAGTTCTTC	CSVLQVIYSEQFF
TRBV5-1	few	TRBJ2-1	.	TGCGCCAGCAGCTTGTTGGGGGGATCATACAATGAGCAGTTCTTC	CASSLLGGSYNEQFF
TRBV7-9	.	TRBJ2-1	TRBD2	TGTGCCAGCAGCTTGAAGGGACTAGCGGGAGTGAATGAGCAGTTCTTC	CASSLKGLAGVNEQFF
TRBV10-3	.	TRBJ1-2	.	TGTGCCATCATTAACTATGGCTACACCTTC	CAIINYGYTF
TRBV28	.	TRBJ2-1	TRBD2	TGTGCCAGCAGTTTAAGCGGACTAGCGGGAGACAATGAGCAGTTCTTC	CASSLSGLAGDNEQFF
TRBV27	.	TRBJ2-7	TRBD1	TGTGCCAGCAGACTTAACAGGGGCTCCTACGAGCAGTACTTC	CASRLNRGSYEQYF
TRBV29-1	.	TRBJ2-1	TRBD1	TGCAGCGTTGTAAGGGACAGTGGCTCCTACAATGAGCAGTTCTTC	CSVVRDSGSYNEQFF
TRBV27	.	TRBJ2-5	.	TGTGCCAGCAGTCCGTCCTGGGAGACCCAGTACTTC	CASSPSWETQYF
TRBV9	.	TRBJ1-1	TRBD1	TGTGCCAGCAGCTACCGGACAGGGGGCAGTGAAGCTTTCTTT	CASSYRTGGSEAFF
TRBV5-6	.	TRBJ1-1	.	TGTGCCAGCATCGTGCGCCAGGGCGGAACTGAAGCTTTCTTT	CASIVRQGGTEAFF